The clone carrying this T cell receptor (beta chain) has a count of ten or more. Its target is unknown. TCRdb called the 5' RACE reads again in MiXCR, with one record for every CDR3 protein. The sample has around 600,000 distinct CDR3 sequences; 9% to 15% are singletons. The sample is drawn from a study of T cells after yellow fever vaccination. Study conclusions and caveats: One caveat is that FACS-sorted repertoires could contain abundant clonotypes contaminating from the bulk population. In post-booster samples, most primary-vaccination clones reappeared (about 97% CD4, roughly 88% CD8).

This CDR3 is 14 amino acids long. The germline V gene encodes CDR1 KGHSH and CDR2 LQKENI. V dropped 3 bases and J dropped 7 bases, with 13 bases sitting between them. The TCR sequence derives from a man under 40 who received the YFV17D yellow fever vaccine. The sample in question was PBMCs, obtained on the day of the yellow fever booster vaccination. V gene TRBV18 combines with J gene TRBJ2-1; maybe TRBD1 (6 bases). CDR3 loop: CASSPQTGPNEQFF. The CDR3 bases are TGTGCCAGCTCACCCCAGACAGGTCCTAATGAGCAGTTCTTC.